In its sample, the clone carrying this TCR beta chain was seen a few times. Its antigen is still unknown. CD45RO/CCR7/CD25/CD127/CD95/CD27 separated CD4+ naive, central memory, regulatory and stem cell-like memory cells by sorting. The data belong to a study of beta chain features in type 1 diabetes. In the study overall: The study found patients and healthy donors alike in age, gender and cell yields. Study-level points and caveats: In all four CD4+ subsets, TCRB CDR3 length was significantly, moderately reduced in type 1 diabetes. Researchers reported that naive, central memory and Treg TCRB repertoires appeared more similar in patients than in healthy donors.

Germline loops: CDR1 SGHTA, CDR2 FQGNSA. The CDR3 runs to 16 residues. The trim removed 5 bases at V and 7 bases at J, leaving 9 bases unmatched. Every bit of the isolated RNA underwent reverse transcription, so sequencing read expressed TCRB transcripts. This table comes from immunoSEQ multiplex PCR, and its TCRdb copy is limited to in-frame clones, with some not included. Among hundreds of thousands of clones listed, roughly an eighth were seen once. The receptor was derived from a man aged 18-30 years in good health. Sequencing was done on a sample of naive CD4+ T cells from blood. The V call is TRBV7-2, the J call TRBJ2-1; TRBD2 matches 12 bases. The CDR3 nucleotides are TGTGCCAGCAGCACTGCTAGCGGGGGGGTTTGGAATGAGCAGTTCTTC. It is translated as CASSTASGGVWNEQFF.